Listed here are 13 T cell receptor beta chains from one sample, sequenced in a study of T-cell memory formation after mild COVID-19. TCRdb processed the 5' RACE reads anew with MiXCR; each CDR3 protein has one entry. The data show roughly 110,000 distinct CDR3 sequences, over 10% seen once. What was sequenced was PBMCs or a T cell subset sorted from them (not recorded which). The receptors come from an adult woman who had mild COVID-19 (a few samples of this study predate the infection). Cell type and time point are not known.

This clonotype came up many times. The J gene is TRBJ2-1, the V gene TRBV12-3 or TRBV12-4, with 8 bases fitting TRBD1. This CDR3 comprises 13 residues. Germline trimming cut 3 bases from V and 9 bases from J; bases unmatched to any gene: 4. CDR3 protein: CASSFGQGGEQFF. DNA for the CDR3: TGTGCCAGCAGTTTTGGACAGGGTGGTGAGCAGTTCTTC.

Ten or more counts support this clonotype. The rearrangement joins TRBV4-3 to TRBJ2-7, with 7 bases fitting TRBD1. This CDR3 region has 14 residues. Germline CDR1 LGHNA, CDR2 YSLEER. The ends lost 7 bases at V and 5 bases at J; junction bases unmatched: 11. CDR3 bases: TGCGCCAGCACCGAAACAGGGGAGCGCCACGAGCAGTACTTC. It codes for CASTETGERHEQYF.

The chain recombines TRBV9 with TRBJ2-2; 7 bases line up with TRBD1. Trimming cost V 3 bases and J 5 bases; bases outside gene matches: 4. CDR1 SGDLS and CDR2 YYNGEE come from the germline V gene. The CDR3 is made up of 14 amino acids. CDR3 sequence: CASSDTGDTGELFF. The CDR3 DNA follows: TGTGCCAGCAGCGACACAGGGGATACCGGGGAGCTGTTTTTT.

The rearrangement joins TRBV20-1 to TRBJ1-5, with D maybe TRBD1 (5 bases). Trimming took off 0 bases at V and 0 bases at J, with 9 bases between the two ends. The CDR3 contains 15 residues. Per the germline V gene, CDR1 is DFQATT and CDR2 is SNEGSKA (reference sequence). CDR3 nucleotide sequence: TGCAGTGCTAGAGATGGGGGTTATAGCAATCAGCCCCAGCATTTT. Protein: CSARDGGYSNQPQHF.

V usage is TRBV30 and J usage is TRBJ2-7; D remains unclear. The CDR3 runs 14 residues. Looked up from germline, CDR1 is GTSNPN and CDR2 is SVGIG (reference sequence). V lost 0 bases and J 0 bases, leaving 9 bases between the germline ends. The chain's CDR3 is CAWSVGRVSYEQYF. The DNA of the CDR3 is TGTGCCTGGAGTGTAGGAAGAGTCTCCTACGAGCAGTACTTC.

The chain joins TRBV7-6 to TRBJ2-1; 7 bases map to TRBD2. V shed 4 bases, J shed 5 bases, and the junction held 20 bases outside the gene matches. In germline, CDR1 is SGHVS, CDR2 FNYEAQ. This CDR3 spans 19 amino acids. CDR3 coding DNA: TGTGCCAGCAGCTCCCTCGGGGGGTCGGGAAGGGGTCAACACAATGAGCAGTTCTTC. This codes for CASSSLGGSGRGQHNEQFF.

The chain combines TRBV7-6 with TRBJ2-2, with TRBD2 matching 7 bases. The CDR3 has 17 residues. Germline V gene lookup returns CDR1 SGHVS and CDR2 FNYEAQ. J gave up 4 bases and V 5 bases, and 13 bases lay outside the gene matches. CDR3 in amino acids: CASSRRRDYASTGELFF. The CDR3 region has the DNA TGTGCCAGCAGCCGACGGAGGGACTATGCGAGCACCGGGGAGCTGTTTTTT.

This clonotype appeared a few times. The rearrangement joins TRBV15 to TRBJ1-1; D is unresolved. In germline, CDR1 is LNHNV, CDR2 YYDKDF (reference sequence). V lost 0 bases to trimming and J lost 6 bases, with 11 bases between them. The CDR3 extends over 14 amino acids. CDR3 loop: CATSRDEDPSEAFF. In DNA form, the CDR3 reads TGTGCCACCAGCAGAGATGAAGATCCTTCTGAAGCTTTCTTT.

This clonotype was observed a few times. This chain uses TRBV14 with TRBJ2-5; D might be TRBD2 (5 bases). Trimming left V 8 bases short and J 4 bases short, with 5 bases between. This CDR3 spans 10 amino acids. Germline CDR1 SGHDN, CDR2 FVKESK. CDR3 DNA: TGTGCCAGCGCGGGAGAGACCCAGTACTTC. Amino acids: CASAGETQYF.

This clonotype was recorded a few times. CDR3 bases: TGTGCCAGCAGCGCCGGTAATTCACCCCTCCACTTT. Translation: CASSAGNSPLHF. V is TRBV7-9 and J is TRBJ1-6, with unresolved D. From germline, CDR1 is SEHNR and CDR2 FQNEAQ (reference sequence). Trimming removed 5 bases from V and 6 bases from J, with 5 bases in between. CDR3 length equals 12 residues.

There are a few counts of this clonotype. The J gene is TRBJ1-2, the V gene TRBV7-9; TRBD1 aligns across 12 bases. The CDR3 extends over 17 amino acids. The V segment lost 4 bases and the J segment 7 bases; nucleotides outside the gene matches: 13. The V gene's germline CDR1 is SEHNR and CDR2 FQNEAQ (reference sequence). The CDR3 coding sequence is TGTGCCAGCAGCTCTAGCAGAGGGACAGGGGGCTTATCTGGCTACACCTTC. Protein product: CASSSSRGTGGLSGYTF.

This clonotype appeared a few times. The chain recombines TRBV12-3 or TRBV12-4 with TRBJ1-2, with D possibly TRBD1 on 5 matching bases. Between the trimmed V and J ends, which lost 2 bases and 2 bases, there was a span of 6 bases. The length of the CDR3 is 13 residues. CDR3 residues: CASSLPGNYGYTF. The CDR3 coding sequence is TGTGCCAGCAGTTTACCAGGGAACTATGGCTACACCTTC.

This clonotype was detected only a few times. The chain links TRBV7-3 to TRBJ2-3; TRBD2 aligns across 7 bases. Germline loops: CDR1 SGHTA, CDR2 FQGTGA. The length of the CDR3 is 14 residues. V lost 7 bases to trimming and J lost 5 bases; unmatched junction nucleotides: 9. The CDR3 DNA reads as TGTGCCAGCACCCCGACGGGGGGTGGAGATACGCAGTATTTT. It is translated as CASTPTGGGDTQYF.